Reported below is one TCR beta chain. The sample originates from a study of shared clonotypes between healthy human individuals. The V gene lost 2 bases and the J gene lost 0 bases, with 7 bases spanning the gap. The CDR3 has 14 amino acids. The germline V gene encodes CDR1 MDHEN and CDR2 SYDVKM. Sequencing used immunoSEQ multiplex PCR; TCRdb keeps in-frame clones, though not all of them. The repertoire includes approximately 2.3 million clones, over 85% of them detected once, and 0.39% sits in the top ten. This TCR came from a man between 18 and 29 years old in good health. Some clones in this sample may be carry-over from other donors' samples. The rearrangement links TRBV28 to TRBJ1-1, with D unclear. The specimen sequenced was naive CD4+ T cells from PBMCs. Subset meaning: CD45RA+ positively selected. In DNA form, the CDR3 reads TGTGCCAGCAGTTTAGGTGCGATGAACACTGAAGCTTTCTTT. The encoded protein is CASSLGAMNTEAFF.